This T cell receptor beta chain is drawn from a study of cytotoxic CD8 clonotypes in ibrutinib-treated CLL. The CDR3 is made up of 17 amino acids. Germline V gene data show CDR1 as SGDLS and CDR2 as YYNGEE. The V segment lost 0 bases and the J segment 10 bases; nucleotides outside the gene matches: 13. Notes on this clone: The target antigen is unknown.

Deep sequencing aimed at 1 in 200,000 to 1 in 1 million T cells' resolution. Clones were read by immunoSEQ multiplex PCR, and TCRdb kept only the in-frame ones, dropping some. This table has around 310,000 clones, around four fifths appearing once. Whole-study results and caveats: Clonality increased with ibrutinib response but returned toward baseline at progression. Public clonotypes occurred uncommonly; on treatment, they contracted or remained stable.

The sequencing used PBMCs, collected before ibrutinib treatment. The V gene is TRBV9, the J gene TRBJ2-1, with TRBD2 matching 10 bases. The TCR comes from a human donor with chronic lymphocytic leukemia. The CDR3 coding sequence is TGTGCCAGCAGCGTAGACGGACGGCTAGCGGGAGTTGGGGAGCAGTTCTTC. This sequence encodes CASSVDGRLAGVGEQFF.